These T cell receptor beta chains were read from a single sample in a study of OX40 agonist ivuxolimab in advanced cancers. Produced via immunoSEQ multiplex PCR; TCRdb's table is partial and in-frame only. The table lists about 84,000 clones, more than 75% of them singletons. The sequencing used CD4+ or CD8+ T cells sorted from blood, collected in a trial of the OX40 agonist ivuxolimab. Source of these receptors: an adult with an advanced solid tumor such as melanoma, head and neck, liver or kidney cancer. The CDR3 runs from the conserved cysteine through the conserved F or W. A D gene is named only where the DNA matches it firmly. Clone sizes are given selectively: once, few, many, or a class where the clone is expanded.

size: NA
V: TRBV29-1
D: NA
J: TRBJ2-3
CDR3: CSVTGPEREDTQYF
DNA: TGCAGCGTCACAGGGCCTGAACGGGAAGATACGCAGTATTTT

size: NA
V: TRBV7-9
D: NA
J: TRBJ2-7
CDR3: CASSLNSFSSYEQYF
DNA: TGTGCCAGCAGCTTAAACAGTTTTAGCTCCTACGAGCAGTACTTC

size: NA
V: TRBV7-2
D: NA
J: TRBJ1-6
CDR3: CASLSSSYNSPLHF
DNA: TGTGCCAGCCTAAGTAGCTCCTATAATTCACCCCTCCACTTT

size: few
V: TRBV28
D: NA
J: TRBJ1-6
CDR3: CASSAPGDLSTMFHF
DNA: TGTGCCAGCAGTGCCCCGGGGGACTTGTCGACTATGTTCCACTTT

size: NA
V: TRBV6-5
D: NA
J: TRBJ1-5
CDR3: CASSYSTGRPQHF
DNA: TGTGCCAGCAGTTACTCGACGGGGCGGCCCCAGCATTTT

size: NA
V: TRBV5-4
D: NA
J: TRBJ1-3
CDR3: CASSLRGGSNTIYF
DNA: TGTGCCAGCAGCTTGAGGGGTGGGAGTAACACCATATATTTT

size: NA
V: TRBV6-1
D: NA
J: TRBJ1-2
CDR3: CASSDREVVNGYTF
DNA: TGTGCCAGCAGTGACAGGGAAGTGGTAAACGGCTACACCTTC

size: NA
V: TRBV5-4
D: NA
J: TRBJ1-5
CDR3: CASSLDSQPQHF
DNA: TGTGCCAGCAGCCTGGACTCCCAGCCCCAGCATTTT

size: NA
V: TRBV19
D: TRBD2
J: TRBJ2-3
CDR3: CASSMTSGGYRTDTQYF
DNA: TGTGCCAGTAGTATGACTAGCGGGGGGTACCGCACAGATACGCAGTATTTT

size: few
V: TRBV4-3
D: NA
J: TRBJ1-5
CDR3: CASSQELSNQPQHF
DNA: TGCGCCAGCAGCCAAGAACTAAGCAATCAGCCCCAGCATTTT

size: NA
V: TRBV11-2
D: TRBD1
J: TRBJ1-2
CDR3: CASSLTGTGDYGYTF
DNA: TGTGCCAGCAGCTTAACCGGGACAGGGGACTATGGCTACACCTTC

size: NA
V: TRBV28
D: NA
J: TRBJ2-1
CDR3: CASSLDGIPYNEQFF
DNA: TGTGCCAGCAGTCTGGACGGAATTCCCTACAATGAGCAGTTCTTC

size: once
V: TRBV5-1
D: NA
J: TRBJ1-1
CDR3: CASSLSGQDTEAFF
DNA: TGCGCCAGCAGCTTGTCGGGACAAGACACTGAAGCTTTCTTT

size: NA
V: TRBV18
D: NA
J: TRBJ1-5
CDR3: CASSPTDSEQPQHF
DNA: TGTGCCAGCTCACCAACGGACAGCGAACAGCCCCAGCATTTT

size: NA
V: TRBV11-2
D: NA
J: TRBJ2-7
CDR3: CASEGYSSGEQYF
DNA: TGTGCCAGCGAGGGCTACTCCTCGGGCGAGCAGTACTTC

size: once
V: TRBV19
D: TRBD1
J: TRBJ1-6
CDR3: CASRRQGDNSPLHF
DNA: TGTGCCAGTAGGAGACAGGGTGATAATTCACCCCTCCACTTT

size: few
V: TRBV9
D: NA
J: TRBJ1-1
CDR3: CASSGENTEAFF
DNA: TGTGCCAGCAGTGGCGAGAACACTGAAGCTTTCTTT

size: NA
V: TRBV11-3
D: TRBD1
J: TRBJ2-3
CDR3: CASSSRTGEKTDTQYF
DNA: TGTGCCAGCAGTTCTCGGACAGGGGAGAAAACAGATACGCAGTATTTT

size: NA
V: TRBV5-4
D: NA
J: TRBJ2-2
CDR3: CASSLDHVRGSTGELFF
DNA: TGTGCCAGCAGCTTGGATCACGTTCGGGGGTCCACCGGGGAGCTGTTTTTT